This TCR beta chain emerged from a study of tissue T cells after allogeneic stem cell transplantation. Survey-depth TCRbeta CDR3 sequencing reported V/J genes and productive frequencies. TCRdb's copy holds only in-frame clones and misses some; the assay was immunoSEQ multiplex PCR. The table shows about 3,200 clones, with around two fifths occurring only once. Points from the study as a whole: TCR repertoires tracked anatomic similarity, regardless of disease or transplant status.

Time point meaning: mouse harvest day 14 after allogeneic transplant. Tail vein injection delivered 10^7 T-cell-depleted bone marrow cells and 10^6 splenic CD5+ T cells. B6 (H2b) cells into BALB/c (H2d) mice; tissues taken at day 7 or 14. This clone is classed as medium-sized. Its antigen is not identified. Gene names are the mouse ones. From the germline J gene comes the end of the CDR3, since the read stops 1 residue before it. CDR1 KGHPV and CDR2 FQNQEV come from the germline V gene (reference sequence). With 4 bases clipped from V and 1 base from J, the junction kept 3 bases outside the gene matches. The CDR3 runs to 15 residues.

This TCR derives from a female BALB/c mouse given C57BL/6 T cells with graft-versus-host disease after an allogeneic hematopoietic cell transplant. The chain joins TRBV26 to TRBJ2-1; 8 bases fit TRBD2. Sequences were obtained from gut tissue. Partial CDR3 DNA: TGTGCCAGCAGTCCCCACTGGGGGAACTATGCTGAGCAGTTC. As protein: CASSPHWGNYAEQF. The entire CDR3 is CASSPHWGNYAEQFF. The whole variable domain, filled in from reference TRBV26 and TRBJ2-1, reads NSKVIQTPRYLVKGQGQKAKMRCIPEKGHPVVFWYQQNKNNEFKFLINFQNQEVLQQIDMTEKRFSAECPSNSPCSLEIQSSEAGDSALYLCASSPHWGNYAEQFFGPGTRLTVL.